This is a list of T cell receptor beta chains from one sample in a study of T cell responses to AZD1222 COVID-19 vaccine. Measured with immunoSEQ multiplex PCR; TCRdb has only the in-frame clones, and not every one. The data contain 66,000 or so clones, 79% of them singletons. The input for sequencing was peripheral blood, taken on day 0 of MenACWY control vaccination. Receptor source: an adult in good health. CDR3s include the opening cysteine and the closing phenylalanine or tryptophan. D genes are given only for firm matches. The size field is filled for only some rows; it gives once, few, many or a size class.

v_gene: TRBV7-8; abundance: few; d_gene: .; j_gene: TRBJ1-5; CDR3aa: CASSPALSLSNQPQHF; CDR3nt: TGTGCCAGCAGCCCCGCCTTGAGCCTTAGCAATCAGCCCCAGCATTTT
v_gene: TRBV5-1; abundance: few; d_gene: TRBD1; j_gene: TRBJ1-2; CDR3aa: CASKSGTANYGYTF; CDR3nt: TGCGCCAGCAAATCCGGGACAGCTAACTATGGCTACACCTTC
v_gene: TRBV27; abundance: few; d_gene: .; j_gene: TRBJ2-2; CDR3aa: CASSLWDTGELFF; CDR3nt: TGTGCCAGCAGTTTATGGGACACCGGGGAGCTGTTTTTT
v_gene: TRBV19; abundance: .; d_gene: .; j_gene: TRBJ1-2; CDR3aa: CASSPQKGAYGYTF; CDR3nt: TGTGCCAGTAGCCCTCAGAAAGGGGCCTATGGCTACACCTTC
v_gene: TRBV6-5; abundance: .; d_gene: .; j_gene: TRBJ1-4; CDR3aa: CASSYQGSGEKLFF; CDR3nt: TGTGCCAGCAGTTATCAGGGGTCAGGCGAAAAACTGTTTTTT
v_gene: TRBV4-1; abundance: few; d_gene: .; j_gene: TRBJ1-4; CDR3aa: CASSAGLGEKLFF; CDR3nt: TGCGCCAGCAGCGCAGGGCTAGGTGAAAAACTGTTTTTT
v_gene: TRBV19; abundance: .; d_gene: TRBD1; j_gene: TRBJ2-1; CDR3aa: CASSNRQGSKFF; CDR3nt: TGTGCCAGTAGTAACCGACAGGGTTCGAAGTTCTTC
v_gene: TRBV5-5; abundance: .; d_gene: TRBD2; j_gene: TRBJ2-1; CDR3aa: CASSLGGRTYNEQFF; CDR3nt: TGTGCCAGCAGCTTGGGCGGGAGGACTTACAATGAGCAGTTCTTC
v_gene: TRBV6-5; abundance: .; d_gene: .; j_gene: TRBJ1-1; CDR3aa: CASGGGRVRTEAFF; CDR3nt: TGTGCCAGTGGGGGAGGGAGGGTGAGGACTGAAGCTTTCTTT
v_gene: TRBV9; abundance: .; d_gene: .; j_gene: TRBJ1-2; CDR3aa: CASSAGRRLDGYTF; CDR3nt: TGTGCCAGCAGCGCGGGACGGCGGCTGGATGGCTACACCTTC
v_gene: TRBV5-5; abundance: .; d_gene: .; j_gene: TRBJ1-2; CDR3aa: CASTGLEGLGYTF; CDR3nt: TGTGCCAGCACCGGATTGGAGGGGCTGGGCTACACCTTC
v_gene: TRBV27; abundance: .; d_gene: .; j_gene: TRBJ1-5; CDR3aa: CATAPQGFHQPQHF; CDR3nt: TGTGCCACCGCACCGCAGGGATTTCATCAGCCCCAGCATTTT
v_gene: TRBV7-2; abundance: .; d_gene: .; j_gene: TRBJ1-1; CDR3aa: CASSYDRNTEAFF; CDR3nt: TGTGCCAGCAGCTACGACAGGAACACTGAAGCTTTCTTT
v_gene: TRBV6-4; abundance: few; d_gene: .; j_gene: TRBJ1-2; CDR3aa: CASSPDGNYGYTF; CDR3nt: TGTGCCAGCAGCCCGGACGGTAACTATGGCTACACCTTC
v_gene: TRBV7-9; abundance: once; d_gene: TRBD1; j_gene: TRBJ1-4; CDR3aa: CASSIGQATNEKLFF; CDR3nt: TGTGCCAGCAGCATCGGACAGGCAACTAATGAAAAACTGTTTTTT
v_gene: TRBV3-1/TRBV3-2; abundance: .; d_gene: .; j_gene: TRBJ2-7; CDR3aa: CASSQSYEQYF; CDR3nt: TGTGCCAGCAGCCAATCCTACGAGCAGTACTTC
v_gene: TRBV2; abundance: once; d_gene: .; j_gene: TRBJ2-3; CDR3aa: CASSEETPFRTFSTDTQYF; CDR3nt: TGTGCCAGCAGTGAAGAAACACCGTTCCGGACATTCTCCACAGATACGCAGTATTTT
v_gene: TRBV5-6; abundance: .; d_gene: .; j_gene: TRBJ2-4; CDR3aa: CASSPLTELAKNIQYF; CDR3nt: TGTGCCAGCAGCCCGTTGACAGAACTAGCCAAAAACATTCAGTACTTC
v_gene: TRBV7-2; abundance: few; d_gene: TRBD1; j_gene: TRBJ1-2; CDR3aa: CASSGLGTDLSHHYGYTF; CDR3nt: TGTGCCAGCAGCGGCCTGGGGACAGATCTCTCCCATCACTATGGCTACACCTTC
v_gene: TRBV7-9; abundance: .; d_gene: .; j_gene: TRBJ2-1; CDR3aa: CASSALVNEQFF; CDR3nt: TGTGCCAGCAGTGCCCTCGTGAATGAGCAGTTCTTC
v_gene: TRBV5-1; abundance: once; d_gene: .; j_gene: TRBJ2-3; CDR3aa: CASSPGRLGTDTQYF; CDR3nt: TGCGCCAGCAGCCCGGGGAGGCTTGGCACAGATACGCAGTATTTT
v_gene: TRBV19; abundance: .; d_gene: .; j_gene: TRBJ1-5; CDR3aa: CASRVGAAQNQPQHF; CDR3nt: TGTGCCAGTAGAGTCGGGGCAGCTCAGAATCAGCCCCAGCATTTT